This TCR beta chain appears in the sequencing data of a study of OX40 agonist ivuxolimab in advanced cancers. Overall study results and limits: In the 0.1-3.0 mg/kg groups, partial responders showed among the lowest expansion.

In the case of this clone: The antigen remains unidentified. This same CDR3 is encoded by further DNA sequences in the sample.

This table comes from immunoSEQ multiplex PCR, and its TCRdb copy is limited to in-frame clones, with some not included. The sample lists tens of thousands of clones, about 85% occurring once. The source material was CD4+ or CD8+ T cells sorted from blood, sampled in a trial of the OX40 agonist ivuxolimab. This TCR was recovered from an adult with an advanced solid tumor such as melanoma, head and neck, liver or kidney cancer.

The CDR3 sequence is CASSLGGGRGAFF. Written as DNA, the CDR3 is TGTGCCAGCAGCTTAGGCGGGGGTCGGGGAGCTTTCTTT. V and J are TRBV7-3 and TRBJ1-1; perhaps TRBD1 as D (5 bases). The germline gives CDR1 SGHTA, CDR2 FQGTGA. The CDR3 length is 13 residues. V lost 2 bases to trimming and J lost 10 bases, with 14 bases between them.